A single TCR beta chain is shown here with its context. Its cognate antigen is unknown. Looked up from germline, CDR1 is MNHEY and CDR2 is SVGAGI. CDR3 length: 15 amino acids. V shed 1 base and J shed 2 bases, with 12 bases lying between them. The sample is drawn from a study of a mutant IDH1 vaccine in newly diagnosed glioma. For the study at large: It was radiotherapy, temozolomide, or both that patients received previously, with most receiving both. Study conclusions and caveats: Apparently unrelated to pseudoprogression were changes in the top peripheral T cell clonotypes. Overall, 90% to 95% of patients had vaccine-induced immune responses.

Time point specified: week 11, during vaccination. With topical imiquimod, each dose of the vaccine consisted of 300 ug of mutant IDH1 20-mer peptide. New WHO grade 3 or 4 astrocytomas that were IDH1-mutant and ATRX-lost occurred in the donors. Sequencing was performed with immunoSEQ multiplex PCR; in TCRdb, only in-frame clones are kept and a portion is missing. The sample lists tens of thousands of clones; less than 85% were seen once. This TCR was recovered from a woman between 45 and 60 years old with glioma. The chain has TRBV6-5 and TRBJ2-7; weak D call: TRBD2 (7 bases). Here the sequenced sample was PBMCs, taken from a glioma patient whose treatment included an IDH1 peptide vaccine. CDR3 protein: CASSYWGGAPYEQYF. CDR3 sequence (DNA): TGTGCCAGCAGTTACTGGGGGGGGGCCCCCTACGAGCAGTACTTC.